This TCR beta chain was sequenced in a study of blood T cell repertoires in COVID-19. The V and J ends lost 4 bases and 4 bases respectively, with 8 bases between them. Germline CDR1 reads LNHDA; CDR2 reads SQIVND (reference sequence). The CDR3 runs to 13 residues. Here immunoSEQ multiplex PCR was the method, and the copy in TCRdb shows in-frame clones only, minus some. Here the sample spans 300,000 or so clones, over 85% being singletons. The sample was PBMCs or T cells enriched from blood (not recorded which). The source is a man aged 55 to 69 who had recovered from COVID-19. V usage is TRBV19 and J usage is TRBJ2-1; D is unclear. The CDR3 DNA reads TGTGCCAGTAGTACGACCAGGTACAATGAGCAGTTCTTC. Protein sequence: CASSTTRYNEQFF.